A selection of T cell receptor beta chains follows, all from one sample in a study of blood T cell repertoires in COVID-19. The method was immunoSEQ multiplex PCR; TCRdb's version includes in-frame clones alone and lacks a portion of them. Of some 200,000 clones in the sample, 85% to 90% were seen once. The specimen was peripheral blood. The receptors come from a man at least 80 years old with acute or convalescent COVID-19. CDR3s include the opening cysteine and the closing phenylalanine or tryptophan. The D gene is left open where the match is weak. Size values are once, few and many counts, or a class for expanded clones, and some rows have none.

j_call: TRBJ1-6
d_call: TRBD1
clone_size: NA
v_call: TRBV5-8
cdr3_nt: TGTGCCAGCAGCCGCACAGGGGCTGGATCACCCCTCCACTTT
cdr3_aa: CASSRTGAGSPLHF

j_call: TRBJ1-1
d_call: TRBD1
clone_size: few
v_call: TRBV18
cdr3_nt: TGTGCCAGCTCACTACAGGGGGCTTGGACTGAAGCTTTCTTT
cdr3_aa: CASSLQGAWTEAFF

j_call: TRBJ2-1
d_call: NA
clone_size: NA
v_call: TRBV7-9
cdr3_nt: TGTGCCAGCAGCCGGTTTTCCGACTTGCATGAGCAGTTCTTC
cdr3_aa: CASSRFSDLHEQFF

j_call: TRBJ2-5
d_call: NA
clone_size: once
v_call: TRBV2
cdr3_nt: TGTGCCAGCAGTGAGGAGGGGGCCCTGCCCGCGGAGACCCAGTACTTC
cdr3_aa: CASSEEGALPAETQYF

j_call: TRBJ2-7
d_call: NA
clone_size: NA
v_call: TRBV7-9
cdr3_nt: TGTGCCAGCAGCCGGAGCGGAAGCTCCTACGAGCAGTACTTC
cdr3_aa: CASSRSGSSYEQYF

j_call: TRBJ2-2
d_call: NA
clone_size: NA
v_call: TRBV24-1
cdr3_nt: TGTGCCACCAGTGATTTATACTCTGGCACCGGGGAGCTGTTTTTT
cdr3_aa: CATSDLYSGTGELFF

j_call: TRBJ2-3
d_call: NA
clone_size: NA
v_call: TRBV5-1
cdr3_nt: TGCGCCAGCAGGTGGAGTGGGACACTTCACACAGATACGCAGTATTTT
cdr3_aa: CASRWSGTLHTDTQYF

j_call: TRBJ2-4
d_call: NA
clone_size: once
v_call: TRBV7-8
cdr3_nt: TGTGCCAGCAGCTCTGGTAACAGGGTAAAAAACATTCAGTACTTC
cdr3_aa: CASSSGNRVKNIQYF

j_call: TRBJ1-5
d_call: TRBD1
clone_size: once
v_call: TRBV7-2
cdr3_nt: TGTGCCAGCAGCTTAGTACAGGGGGATCGTCAGCCCCAGCATTTT
cdr3_aa: CASSLVQGDRQPQHF

j_call: TRBJ1-5
d_call: NA
clone_size: NA
v_call: TRBV7-3
cdr3_nt: TGTGCCAGCAGTAAGGAGAGAGATCAGCCCCAGCATTTT
cdr3_aa: CASSKERDQPQHF

j_call: TRBJ2-6
d_call: NA
clone_size: NA
v_call: TRBV7-2
cdr3_nt: TGTGCCAGCAGCCCCGGGGTGGCGGGGGCCAACGTCCTGACTTTC
cdr3_aa: CASSPGVAGANVLTF

j_call: TRBJ2-3
d_call: TRBD2
clone_size: NA
v_call: TRBV24-1
cdr3_nt: TGTGCCACCAGTGAGATAAGCGGGAGGGGATCGGAGGATACGCAGTATTTT
cdr3_aa: CATSEISGRGSEDTQYF

j_call: TRBJ2-3
d_call: TRBD2
clone_size: NA
v_call: TRBV9
cdr3_nt: TGTGCCAGCAGCTTTCCATCCGGGACTAGCATCACAGATACGCAGTATTTT
cdr3_aa: CASSFPSGTSITDTQYF

j_call: TRBJ2-6
d_call: NA
clone_size: NA
v_call: TRBV2
cdr3_nt: TGTGCCAGCAGTGAGCTGGGCTTGGGGGCCAACGTCCTGACTTTC
cdr3_aa: CASSELGLGANVLTF

j_call: TRBJ1-6
d_call: TRBD1
clone_size: NA
v_call: TRBV6-5
cdr3_nt: TGTGCCAGCAGTTGGGACAGGGGGAGGGATTCACCCCTCCACTTT
cdr3_aa: CASSWDRGRDSPLHF

j_call: TRBJ2-2
d_call: NA
clone_size: NA
v_call: TRBV23-1
cdr3_nt: TGCGCCAGCAGTCAAGCAGACTTGAACACCGGGGAGCTGTTTTTT
cdr3_aa: CASSQADLNTGELFF

j_call: TRBJ1-4
d_call: TRBD1
clone_size: NA
v_call: TRBV2
cdr3_nt: TGTGCCAGCAGGGAGACAGGGGGCGCCGGTGAAAAACTGTTTTTT
cdr3_aa: CASRETGGAGEKLFF